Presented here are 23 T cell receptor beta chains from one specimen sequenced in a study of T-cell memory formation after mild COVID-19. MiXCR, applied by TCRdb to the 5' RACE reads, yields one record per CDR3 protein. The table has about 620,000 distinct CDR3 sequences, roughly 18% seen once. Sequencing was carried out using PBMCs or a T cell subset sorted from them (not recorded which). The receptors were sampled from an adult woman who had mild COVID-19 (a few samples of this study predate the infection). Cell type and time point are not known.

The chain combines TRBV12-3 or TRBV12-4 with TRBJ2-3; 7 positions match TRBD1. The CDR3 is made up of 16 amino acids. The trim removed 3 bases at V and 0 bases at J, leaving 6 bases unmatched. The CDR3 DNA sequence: TGTGCCAGCAGTTTGGGGACAGTCCCTAGCACAGATACGCAGTATTTT. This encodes CASSLGTVPSTDTQYF.

This chain's CDR3 is CAWSVRVMNTEAFF. CDR3 in DNA: TGTGCCTGGAGTGTAAGGGTAATGAACACTGAAGCTTTCTTT. The V and J genes are TRBV30 and TRBJ1-1; D is uncertain. V lost 0 bases to trimming and J lost 0 bases, with 8 bases between them. Germline loops: CDR1 GTSNPN, CDR2 SVGIG (reference sequence). The CDR3 is made up of 14 amino acids.

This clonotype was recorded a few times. The CDR3 DNA sequence: TGTGCCAGCAGCTTAGGGACCGGGAGATTCAGCAATGAGCAGTTCTTC. Its protein is CASSLGTGRFSNEQFF. The chain uses TRBV7-9 and TRBJ2-1, with D possibly being TRBD2 (6 bases). The CDR3 covers 16 residues. The germline CDR1 and CDR2 sequences are SEHNR and FQNEAQ (reference sequence). Trimming stripped 1 base from V and 6 bases from J, with 16 bases between.

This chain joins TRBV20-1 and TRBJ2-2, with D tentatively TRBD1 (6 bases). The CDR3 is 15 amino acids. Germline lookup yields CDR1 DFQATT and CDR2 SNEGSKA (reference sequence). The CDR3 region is CSARGLGDLAGELFF. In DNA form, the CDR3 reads TGCAGCGCCAGGGGCTTAGGGGATCTTGCCGGGGAGCTGTTTTTT.

CDR3 DNA sequence: TGTGCCAGCAGTCTTACTATACAAGCCCCGGGCCGCTACGAGCAGTACTTC. It codes for CASSLTIQAPGRYEQYF. This chain links TRBV28 with TRBJ2-7, with D unresolved. Germline assignment: CDR1 MDHEN and CDR2 SYDVKM. The CDR3 loop spans 17 amino acids. The germline V and J ends were trimmed by 5 bases and 3 bases, with 23 bases remaining between them.

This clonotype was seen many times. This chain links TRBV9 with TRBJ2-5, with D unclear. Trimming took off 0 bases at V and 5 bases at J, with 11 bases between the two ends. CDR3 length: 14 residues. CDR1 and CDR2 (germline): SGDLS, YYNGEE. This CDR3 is CASSVDNSLETQYF. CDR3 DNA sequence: TGTGCCAGCAGCGTAGATAATAGCTTGGAGACCCAGTACTTC.

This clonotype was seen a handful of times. CDR3 loop: CASSGRQGAGGLAYEQYF. The CDR3 DNA is TGTGCCAGCAGCGGTCGACAGGGGGCGGGAGGACTAGCCTACGAGCAGTACTTC. The chain carries TRBV11-2 and TRBJ2-7; TRBD1 agrees at 10 bases. V shed 5 bases and J 2 bases; nucleotides not matched to a gene: 15. CDR1 SGHAT and CDR2 FQNNGV come from the germline V gene. This CDR3 is built from 18 residues.

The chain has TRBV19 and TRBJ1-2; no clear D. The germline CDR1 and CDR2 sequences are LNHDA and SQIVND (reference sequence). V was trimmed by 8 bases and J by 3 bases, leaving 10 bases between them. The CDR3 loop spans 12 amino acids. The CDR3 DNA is TGTGCCAGTTTGGAAGGCTACTATGGCTACACCTTC. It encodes CASLEGYYGYTF.

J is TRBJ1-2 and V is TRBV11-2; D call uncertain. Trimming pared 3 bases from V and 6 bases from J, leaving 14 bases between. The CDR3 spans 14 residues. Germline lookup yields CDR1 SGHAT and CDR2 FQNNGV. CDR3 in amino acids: CASSFPQTWDGYTF. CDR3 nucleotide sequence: TGTGCCAGCAGCTTCCCTCAGACTTGGGATGGCTACACCTTC.

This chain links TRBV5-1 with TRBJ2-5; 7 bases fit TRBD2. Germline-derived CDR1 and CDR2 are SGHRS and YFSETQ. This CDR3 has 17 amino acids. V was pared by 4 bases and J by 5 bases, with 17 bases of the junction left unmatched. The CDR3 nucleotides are TGCGCCAGCAGCCTGCCGGCCATAGCGGGCCTCCGGGAGACCCAGTACTTC. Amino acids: CASSLPAIAGLRETQYF.

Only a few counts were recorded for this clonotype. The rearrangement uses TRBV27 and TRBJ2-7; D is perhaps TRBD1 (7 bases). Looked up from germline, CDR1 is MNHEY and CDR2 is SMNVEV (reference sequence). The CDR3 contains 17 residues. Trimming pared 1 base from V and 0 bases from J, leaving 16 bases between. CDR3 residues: CASSLLGLTGDSYEQYF. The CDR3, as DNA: TGTGCCAGCAGTTTATTGGGACTCACAGGGGACTCCTACGAGCAGTACTTC.

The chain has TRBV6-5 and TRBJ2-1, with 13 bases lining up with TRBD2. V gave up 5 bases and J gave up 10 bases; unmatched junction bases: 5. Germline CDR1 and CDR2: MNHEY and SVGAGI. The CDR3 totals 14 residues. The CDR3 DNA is TGTGCCAGCAGTACTAGCGGGAGGGCCGGGGAGCAGTTCTTC. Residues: CASSTSGRAGEQFF.

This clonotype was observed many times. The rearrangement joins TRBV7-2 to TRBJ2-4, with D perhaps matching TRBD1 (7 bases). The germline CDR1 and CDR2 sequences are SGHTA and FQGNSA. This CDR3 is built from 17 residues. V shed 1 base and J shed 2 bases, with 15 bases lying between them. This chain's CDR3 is CASSLEGGGRTKNIQYF. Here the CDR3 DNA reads TGTGCCAGCAGCTTAGAAGGAGGGGGCCGGACCAAAAACATTCAGTACTTC.

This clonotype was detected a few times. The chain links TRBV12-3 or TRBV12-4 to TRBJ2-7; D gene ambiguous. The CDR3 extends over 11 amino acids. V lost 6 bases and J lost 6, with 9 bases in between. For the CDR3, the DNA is TGTGCCAGCAGCCACAGCGTCGAGCAGTACTTC. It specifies CASSHSVEQYF.

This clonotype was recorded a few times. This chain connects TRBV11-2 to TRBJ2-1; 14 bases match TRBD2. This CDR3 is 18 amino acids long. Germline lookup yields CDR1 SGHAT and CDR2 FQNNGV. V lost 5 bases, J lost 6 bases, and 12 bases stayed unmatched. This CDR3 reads CASSPWGLAGVKFNEQFF. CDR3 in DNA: TGTGCCAGCAGCCCCTGGGGACTAGCGGGAGTTAAGTTCAATGAGCAGTTCTTC.

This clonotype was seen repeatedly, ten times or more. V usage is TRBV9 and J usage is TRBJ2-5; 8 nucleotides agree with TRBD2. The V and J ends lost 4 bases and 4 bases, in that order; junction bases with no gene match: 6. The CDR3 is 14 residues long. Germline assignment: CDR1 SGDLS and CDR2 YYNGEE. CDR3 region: CASSPPGGGETQYF. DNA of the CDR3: TGTGCCAGCAGCCCCCCCGGGGGGGGAGAGACCCAGTACTTC.

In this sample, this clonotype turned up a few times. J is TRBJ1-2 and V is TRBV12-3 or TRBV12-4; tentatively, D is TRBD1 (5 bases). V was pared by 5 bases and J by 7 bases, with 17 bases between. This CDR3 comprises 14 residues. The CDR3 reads CASSPGGVPGGYTF. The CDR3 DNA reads TGTGCCAGCAGTCCCGGGGGGGTTCCCGGTGGCTACACCTTC.

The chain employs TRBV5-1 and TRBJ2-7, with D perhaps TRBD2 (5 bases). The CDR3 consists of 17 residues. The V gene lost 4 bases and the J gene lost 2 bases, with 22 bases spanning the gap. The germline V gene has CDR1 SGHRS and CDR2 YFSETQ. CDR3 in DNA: TGCGCCAGCAGCCCCGGCCCCGGTCGGGGTCCCCCCTACGAGCAGTACTTC. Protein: CASSPGPGRGPPYEQYF.

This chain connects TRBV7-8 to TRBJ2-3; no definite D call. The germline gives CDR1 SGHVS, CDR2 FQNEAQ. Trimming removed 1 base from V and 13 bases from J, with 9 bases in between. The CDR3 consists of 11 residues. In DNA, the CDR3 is TGTGCCAGCAGCTTAGTGGGTGAGGAGTATTTT. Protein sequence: CASSLVGEEYF.

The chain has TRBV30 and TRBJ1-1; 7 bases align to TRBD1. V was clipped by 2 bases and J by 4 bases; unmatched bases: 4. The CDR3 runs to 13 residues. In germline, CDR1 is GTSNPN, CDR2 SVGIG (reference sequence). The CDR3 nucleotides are TGTGCCTGGAGTACAGGGGTGGCCACTGAAGCTTTCTTT. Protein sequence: CAWSTGVATEAFF.

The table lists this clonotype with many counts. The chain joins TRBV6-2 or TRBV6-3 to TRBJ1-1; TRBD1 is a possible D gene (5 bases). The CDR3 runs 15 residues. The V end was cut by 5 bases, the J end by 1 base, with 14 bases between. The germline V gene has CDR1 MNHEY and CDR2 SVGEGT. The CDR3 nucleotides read TGTGCCAGCAGTCCCCCGGGACCGAGGAACACTGAAGCTTTCTTT. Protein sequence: CASSPPGPRNTEAFF.

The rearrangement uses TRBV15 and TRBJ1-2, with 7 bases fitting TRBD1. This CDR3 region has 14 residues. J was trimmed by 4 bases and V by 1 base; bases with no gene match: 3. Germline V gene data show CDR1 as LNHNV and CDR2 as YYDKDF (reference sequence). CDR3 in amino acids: CATSRGQGSYGYTF. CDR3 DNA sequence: TGTGCCACCAGCAGAGGACAGGGTAGCTATGGCTACACCTTC.

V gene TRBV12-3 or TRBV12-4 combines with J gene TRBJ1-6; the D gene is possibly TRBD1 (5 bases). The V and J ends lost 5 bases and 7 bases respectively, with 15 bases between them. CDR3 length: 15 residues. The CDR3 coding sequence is TGTGCCAGCAGTACCCGGCGGGGGGGGAATTCACCCCTCCACTTT. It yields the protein CASSTRRGGNSPLHF.